This TCR beta chain was identified during a study of T-cell memory formation after mild COVID-19. Overall study context: Clustering of TCRs was largely donor specific. Study-wide findings and caveats: Second-wave clones peaking on day 37 lacked confirmed SARS-CoV-2 specificity. Several responding clones turned up in pre-infection memory, indicating that cross-reactive memory may have taken part.

The ends lost 7 bases at V and 2 bases at J; junction bases unmatched: 8. This CDR3 has 16 amino acids. CDR1 and CDR2 (germline): WNHNN, SYGVQD (reference sequence). Constant-segment primers were used for 5'RACE, and the resulting TCR alpha and TCR beta cDNA libraries carried sample barcodes and UMIs. TCRdb reanalysed the 5' RACE reads using MiXCR and keeps one entry per CDR3 protein. Of about 430,000 distinct CDR3 sequences listed, about 24% are singletons. To note about this clonotype: The antigen remains unidentified.

V is TRBV10-1 and J is TRBJ2-7; TRBD2 aligns across 13 bases. The sequence was collected from an adult woman who had mild COVID-19 (a few samples of this study predate the infection). Cell type and time point are not known. The source material was PBMCs or a T cell subset sorted from them (not recorded which). DNA for the CDR3: TGCGCCAGCACCAAAGGACTAGCGGGGGTCCCCTACGAGCAGTACTTC. Its protein product is CASTKGLAGVPYEQYF.